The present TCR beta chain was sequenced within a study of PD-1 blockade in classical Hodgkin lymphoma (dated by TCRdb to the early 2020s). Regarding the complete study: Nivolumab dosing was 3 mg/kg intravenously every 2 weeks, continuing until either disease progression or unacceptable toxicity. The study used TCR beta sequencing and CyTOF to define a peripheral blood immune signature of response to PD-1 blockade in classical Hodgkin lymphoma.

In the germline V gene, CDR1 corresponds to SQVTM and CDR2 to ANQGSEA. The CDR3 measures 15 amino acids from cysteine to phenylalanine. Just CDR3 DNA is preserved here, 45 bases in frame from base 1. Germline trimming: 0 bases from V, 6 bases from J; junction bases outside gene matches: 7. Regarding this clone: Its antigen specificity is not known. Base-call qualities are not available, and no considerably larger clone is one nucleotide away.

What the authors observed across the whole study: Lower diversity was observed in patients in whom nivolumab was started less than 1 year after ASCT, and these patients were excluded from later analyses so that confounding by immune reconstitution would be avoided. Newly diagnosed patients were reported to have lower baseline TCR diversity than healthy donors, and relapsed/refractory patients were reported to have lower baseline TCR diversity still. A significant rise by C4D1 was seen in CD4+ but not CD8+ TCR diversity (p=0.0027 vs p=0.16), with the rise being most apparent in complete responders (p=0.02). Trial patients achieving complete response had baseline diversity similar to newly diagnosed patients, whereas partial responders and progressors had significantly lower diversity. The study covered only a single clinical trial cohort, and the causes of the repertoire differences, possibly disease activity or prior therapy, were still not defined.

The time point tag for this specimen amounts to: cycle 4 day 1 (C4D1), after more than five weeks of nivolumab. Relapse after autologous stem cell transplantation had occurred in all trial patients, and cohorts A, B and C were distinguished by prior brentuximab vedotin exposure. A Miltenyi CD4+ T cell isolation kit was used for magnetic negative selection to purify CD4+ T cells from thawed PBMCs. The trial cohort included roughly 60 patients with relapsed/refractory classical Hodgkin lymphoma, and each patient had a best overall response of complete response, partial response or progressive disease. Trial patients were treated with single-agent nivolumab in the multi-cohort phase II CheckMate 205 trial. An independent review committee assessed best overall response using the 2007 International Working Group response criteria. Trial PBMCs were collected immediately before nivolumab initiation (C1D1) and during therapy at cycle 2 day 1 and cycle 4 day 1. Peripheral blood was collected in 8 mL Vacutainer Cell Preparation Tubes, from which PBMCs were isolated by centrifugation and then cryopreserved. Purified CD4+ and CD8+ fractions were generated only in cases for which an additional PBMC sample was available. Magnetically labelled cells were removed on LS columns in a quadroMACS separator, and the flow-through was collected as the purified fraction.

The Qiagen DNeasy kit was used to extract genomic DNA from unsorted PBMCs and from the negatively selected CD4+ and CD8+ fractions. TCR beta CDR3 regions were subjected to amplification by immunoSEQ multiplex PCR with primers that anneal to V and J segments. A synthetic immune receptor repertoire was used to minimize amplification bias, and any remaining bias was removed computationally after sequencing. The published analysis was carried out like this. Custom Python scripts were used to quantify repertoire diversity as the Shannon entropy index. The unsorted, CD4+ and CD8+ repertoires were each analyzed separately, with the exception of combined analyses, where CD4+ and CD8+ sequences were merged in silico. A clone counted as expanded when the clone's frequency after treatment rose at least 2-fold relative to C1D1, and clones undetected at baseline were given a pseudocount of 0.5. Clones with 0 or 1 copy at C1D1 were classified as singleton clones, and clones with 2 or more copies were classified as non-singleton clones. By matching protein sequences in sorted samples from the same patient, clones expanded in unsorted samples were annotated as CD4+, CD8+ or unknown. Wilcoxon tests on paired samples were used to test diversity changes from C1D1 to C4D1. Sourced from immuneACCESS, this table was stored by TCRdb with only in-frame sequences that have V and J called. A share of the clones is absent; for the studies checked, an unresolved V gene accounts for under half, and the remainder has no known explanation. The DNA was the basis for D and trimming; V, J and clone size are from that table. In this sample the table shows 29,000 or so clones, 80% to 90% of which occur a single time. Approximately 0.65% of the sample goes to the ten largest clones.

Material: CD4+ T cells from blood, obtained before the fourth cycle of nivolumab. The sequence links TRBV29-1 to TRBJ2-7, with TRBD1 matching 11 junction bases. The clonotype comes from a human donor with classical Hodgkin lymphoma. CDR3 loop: CSVEDLRDRGFEQYF. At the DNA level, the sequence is TGCAGCGTTGAAGATCTCCGGGACAGGGGGTTCGAGCAGTACTTC.